Listed here are 20 T cell receptor beta chains from one sample, sequenced in a study of T cells in Graves' hyperthyroidism and ophthalmopathy. Using RNA transcripts as the source, TCR beta CDR3 regions were amplified. In the first-round RT-PCR of the TCR CDR3, the HTBI primer set was used. TCRdb reprocessed the multiplex PCR reads via MiXCR and lists one record per CDR3 protein. The sample shows 750,000 to 950,000 distinct CDR3 sequences, about 38% of them seen only once. The sequencing input was blood. The receptors shown here come from a man between 18 and 35 years old with Graves' hyperthyroidism.

The gene calls are TRBV7-2 and TRBJ1-1; TRBD1 agrees at 9 bases. This CDR3 spans 16 amino acids. J was trimmed by 5 bases and V by 3 bases; bases with no gene match: 10. Per germline, CDR1 SGHTA and CDR2 FQGNSA. CDR3 protein: CASSLGQGIGNTEAFF. DNA of the CDR3: TGTGCCAGCAGCTTGGGACAGGGCATCGGAAATACTGAAGCTTTCTTT.

The chain couples TRBV7-9 to TRBJ1-1, with TRBD1 as a possible D gene (5 bases). The germline gives CDR1 SEHNR, CDR2 FQNEAQ (reference sequence). The CDR3 has 15 amino acids. V gave up 1 base and J gave up 5 bases, with 14 bases separating them. The chain's CDR3 is CASSLGIRGSTEAFF. CDR3 coding DNA: TGTGCCAGCAGCTTAGGGATTAGGGGTAGTACTGAAGCTTTCTTT.

This clonotype was observed a few times. V usage is TRBV20-1 and J usage is TRBJ1-5; possibly TRBD1 for D (6 bases). Trimming removed 6 bases at V and 7 bases at J, with 13 bases between. Germline V gene sequence: CDR1 DFQATT, CDR2 SNEGSKA (reference sequence). The CDR3 is 12 residues long. DNA of the CDR3: TGCAGTGCAGCAAACAGGGAGCAGCCCCAGCATTTT. This encodes CSAANREQPQHF.

This clonotype has a count of ten or more. The rearrangement joins TRBV7-2 to TRBJ1-1; a possible D gene is TRBD1 (5 bases). The CDR3 has 14 amino acids. Germline V gene data show CDR1 as SGHTA and CDR2 as FQGNSA. V lost 5 bases to trimming and J lost 0 bases, with 10 bases between them. The CDR3 bases are TGTGCCAGCAGCCCAGGGCCCCTGAACACTGAAGCTTTCTTT. Translated, it gives CASSPGPLNTEAFF.

The sample holds many counts of this clonotype. The chain joins TRBV7-2 to TRBJ2-7; no definite D call. The length of the CDR3 is 12 residues. The V end lost 0 bases, the J end lost 6 bases, and 6 bases lay between the germline ends. CDR1 SGHTA and CDR2 FQGNSA come from the germline V gene. The CDR3 reads CASSLAWGEQYF. CDR3 nucleotide sequence: TGTGCCAGCAGCTTAGCCTGGGGCGAGCAGTACTTC.

The table lists this clonotype with many counts. The rearrangement uses TRBV7-2 and TRBJ1-2; weak D call: TRBD1 (6 bases). The V end was cut by 4 bases, the J end by 5 bases, with 17 bases between. The length of the CDR3 is 15 residues. Germline CDR1 is SGHTA and CDR2 is FQGNSA. The CDR3 bases are TGTGCCAGCAGCTCTCCCGGAAACGGACAGTATGGCTACACCTTC. This encodes CASSSPGNGQYGYTF.

The genes are TRBV7-3 and TRBJ2-2, with 8 bases aligning to TRBD2. Germline CDR1 reads SGHTA; CDR2 reads FQGTGA. The CDR3 runs to 16 residues. V was pared by 3 bases and J by 0 bases, with 3 bases of the junction left unmatched. The CDR3 reads CASSFTSGPNTGELFF. The DNA for the CDR3 is TGTGCCAGCAGCTTCACTAGCGGCCCGAACACCGGGGAGCTGTTTTTT.

This clonotype was found a few times. The chain is built from TRBV7-9 and TRBJ1-3; 7 positions match TRBD1. After removal of 5 bases from V and 0 bases from J, the junction contained 7 bases not matched to a gene. The CDR3 is made up of 16 amino acids. From germline, CDR1 is SEHNR and CDR2 FQNEAQ (reference sequence). The CDR3 protein is CASSPGQTTSGNTIYF. CDR3 DNA: TGTGCCAGCAGCCCGGGACAGACAACCTCTGGAAACACCATATATTTT.

As for this clonotype: A much more abundant neighbour one base away suggests this may be a read error. This chain uses TRBV11-1 with TRBJ2-7; 8 bases match TRBD2. V shed 8 bases and J 2 bases; nucleotides not matched to a gene: 11. The CDR3 has 15 residues. Germline CDR1 reads SGHAT; CDR2 reads FQDESV (reference sequence). Written as DNA, the CDR3 is TGTGCCAGCGGCCCGATCACTAGCGGAACCTACGAGCAGTACTTC. Encoded protein: CASGPITSGTYEQYF.

Comment on this clonotype: This may stem from a read error, because a much larger clone lies one nucleotide away. The J gene is TRBJ1-6, the V gene TRBV20-1; a possible D gene is TRBD1 (5 bases). The V end was cut by 2 bases, the J end by 6 bases, with 14 bases between. This CDR3 spans 15 amino acids. Per the germline V gene, CDR1 is DFQATT and CDR2 is SNEGSKA (reference sequence). The CDR3 reads CSARMGGKRNSPLHF. Written as DNA, the CDR3 is TGCAGTGCTAGAATGGGGGGAAAACGTAATTCACCCCTCCACTTT.

This clonotype occurred a few times. The rearrangement joins TRBV20-1 to TRBJ1-4, with D hard to call. Trimming cost V 0 bases and J 8 bases, with 13 bases left between them. CDR3 length: 14 residues. CDR1 is DFQATT, CDR2 SNEGSKA, per germline (reference sequence). The DNA of the CDR3 is TGCAGTGCTAGAGATCCCAAGAAGTTGGAAAAACTGTTTTTT. Protein sequence: CSARDPKKLEKLFF.

The chain carries TRBV5-1 and TRBJ2-7; TRBD2 might be the D (5 bases). The length of the CDR3 is 13 residues. V lost 4 bases to trimming and J lost 1 base, with 9 bases between them. Germline V gives CDR1 SGHRS, CDR2 YFSETQ. The CDR3 is CASSVRESYEQYF. DNA of the CDR3: TGCGCCAGCAGCGTTCGGGAATCCTACGAGCAGTACTTC.

This clonotype was observed at least ten times. This chain links TRBV7-9 with TRBJ2-7; D remains ambiguous. The CDR3 is made up of 11 amino acids. Trimming left V 1 base short and J 6 bases short, with 4 bases between. The germline V gene has CDR1 SEHNR and CDR2 FQNEAQ (reference sequence). This chain's CDR3 is CASSLDAEQYF. CDR3 nucleotide sequence: TGTGCCAGCAGCTTAGACGCCGAGCAGTACTTC. The complete variable domain, with remaining parts taken from reference TRBV7-9 and TRBJ2-7, reads DTGVSQNPRHKITKRGQNVTFRCDPISEHNRLYWYRQTLGQGPEFLTYFQNEAQLEKSRLLSDRFSAERPKGSFSTLEIQRTEQGDSAMYLCASSLDAEQYFGPGTRLTVT.

In its sample, this clonotype was seen many times. This rearrangement joins TRBV19 to TRBJ1-1; TRBD1 is a possible D gene (5 bases). The germline V gene encodes CDR1 LNHDA and CDR2 SQIVND (reference sequence). This CDR3 region has 13 residues. With 5 bases removed from V and 3 bases from J, the gap between germline ends came to 10 bases. This CDR3 is CASSAGPHTEAFF. The CDR3 DNA reads as TGTGCCAGTAGTGCGGGACCGCACACTGAAGCTTTCTTT.

This chain's CDR3 is CSAKTSGRGRETQYF. DNA of the CDR3: TGCAGTGCTAAGACTAGCGGGAGGGGTCGGGAGACCCAGTACTTC. This rearrangement joins TRBV20-1 to TRBJ2-5; 14 bases map to TRBD2. The length of the CDR3 is 15 residues. Germline loops: CDR1 DFQATT, CDR2 SNEGSKA (reference sequence). V shed 4 bases and J 5 bases; nucleotides not matched to a gene: 6.

This clonotype was observed many times. This chain connects TRBV29-1 to TRBJ2-7, with 12 bases identical to TRBD2. This CDR3 is built from 15 residues. The V and J ends lost 4 bases and 0 bases, in that order; junction bases with no gene match: 4. The germline V gene has CDR1 SQVTM and CDR2 ANQGSEA. The DNA of the CDR3 is TGCAGCGTTGGACTAGCGGGAGACTACTCCTACGAGCAGTACTTC. As protein: CSVGLAGDYSYEQYF.

In the case of this clonotype: This may be a read error: a much more frequent sequence differs by one nucleotide. The chain links TRBV7-2 to TRBJ2-7, with a tentative D call TRBD1 (6 bases). This CDR3 is built from 14 residues. Germline-derived CDR1 and CDR2 are SGHTA and FQGNSA. In DNA, the CDR3 is TGTGCCAGCAGCCCCCTGGGGGCGGGCTACGGGCAGTACTTC. It yields the protein CASSPLGAGYGQYF.

A few counts support this clonotype. V and J are TRBV7-9 and TRBJ1-6; D might be TRBD1 (5 bases). The CDR3 covers 15 residues. The germline V and J ends were trimmed by 3 bases and 5 bases, with 11 bases remaining between them. Germline-derived CDR1 and CDR2 are SEHNR and FQNEAQ (reference sequence). CDR3 amino acids: CASSFLGGDNSPLHF. CDR3 in DNA: TGTGCCAGCAGCTTTCTCGGGGGTGATAATTCACCCCTCCACTTT.

This clonotype was picked up many times. V gene TRBV29-1 combines with J gene TRBJ1-1; D unresolved. CDR3 length: 13 amino acids. CDR1 and CDR2 (germline): SQVTM, ANQGSEA. Trimming removed 4 bases at V and 4 bases at J, with 13 bases between. CDR3 sequence reads: CSVARETGTEAFF. The CDR3 nucleotides are TGCAGCGTTGCTAGGGAGACGGGCACTGAAGCTTTCTTT. The whole variable domain, remainder taken from reference TRBV29-1 and TRBJ1-1, is SAVISQKPSRDICQRGTSLTIQCQVDSQVTMMFWYRQQPGQSLTLIATANQGSEATYESGFVIDKFPISRPNLTFSTLTVSNMSPEDSSIYLCSVARETGTEAFFGQGTRLTVV.

This clonotype was seen many times. The CDR3 DNA follows: TGCAGTGCTAGAGATCTGGCGGGAGGCGAGACCCAGTACTTC. Residues: CSARDLAGGETQYF. The rearrangement uses TRBV20-1 and TRBJ2-5; 8 nucleotides agree with TRBD2. The germline V gene has CDR1 DFQATT and CDR2 SNEGSKA (reference sequence). V was clipped by 0 bases and J by 5 bases; unmatched bases: 5. This CDR3 has 14 amino acids.